The sequence of this TCR beta chain was determined in a study of T cells in pancreatic ductal adenocarcinoma. Germline-derived CDR1 and CDR2 are LGHNA and YNFKEQ. V shed 0 bases and J shed 8 bases, with 16 bases lying between them. The CDR3 extends over 15 amino acids. Measured with immunoSEQ multiplex PCR; TCRdb has only the in-frame clones, and not every one. This table holds around 15,000 clones, more than 75% found once. Surgery without prior neoadjuvant therapy was the treatment of the selected pancreatic ductal adenocarcinoma patients. Details on this clone: Its antigen is undetermined.

Study-level findings and limits: Enrichment of CD45RO+ effector over naive T cells in tumors may bias clonality. The resected pancreatic cancer cohort was biased toward the minority with early-stage disease. Tumor samples had fewer productive templates and approximately 8-fold fewer unique clonotypes than blood. Blood clonality (roughly 0.07) did not differ significantly from tumor (around 0.1).

What was sequenced was PBMCs. This TCR derives from a human donor with pancreatic ductal adenocarcinoma. The J gene is TRBJ1-2, the V gene TRBV4-2; D perhaps matches TRBD1 (6 bases). The CDR3 spells CASSQDLVGARGYTF. DNA for the CDR3: TGTGCCAGCAGCCAAGATCTCGTGGGGGCGCGGGGCTACACCTTC.